The rows below give T cell receptor beta chains drawn from one sample of a study of post-analysis software for immune sequencing data. TCRdb recomputed calls from the PCR reads with MiXCR, one row per CDR3 protein. Of hundreds of thousands of distinct CDR3 sequences listed, approximately 59% are singletons. The sample consisted of blood. The receptors originated from a girl aged 2 to 10 with multiple sclerosis. The CDR3 runs from the conserved cysteine through the conserved F or W. The order of the fields is D gene, clone size, J gene, V gene, CDR3 DNA, CDR3 protein. D genes are given only for firm matches. Where a row states a size, it is once, few, many or the class of an expanded clone; other rows omit it.

D gene: TRBD2
clone size: .
J gene: TRBJ2-5
V gene: TRBV7-2
CDR3 DNA: TGTGCCAGCAGCTTAGAGGTTCGACTAGCGGGGGTAGAGACCCAGTACTTC
CDR3 protein: CASSLEVRLAGVETQYF

D gene: .
clone size: .
J gene: TRBJ2-3
V gene: TRBV6-6
CDR3 DNA: TGTGCCAGCGGGGAGGTTAGCACAGATACGCAGTATTTT
CDR3 protein: CASGEVSTDTQYF

D gene: .
clone size: .
J gene: TRBJ1-5
V gene: TRBV6-1
CDR3 DNA: TGTGCCAGCAGTGAAAGGTTGGCCCTCAATCAGCCCCAGCATTTT
CDR3 protein: CASSERLALNQPQHF

D gene: TRBD1
clone size: once
J gene: TRBJ2-7
V gene: TRBV7-3
CDR3 DNA: TGTGCCAGCAGTTCAGGGGGACAGACCGAGCAGTACTTC
CDR3 protein: CASSSGGQTEQYF

D gene: .
clone size: few
J gene: TRBJ2-7
V gene: TRBV7-2
CDR3 DNA: TGTGCCAGCAGCTCGACAGGGACTTACTACGAGCAGTACTTC
CDR3 protein: CASSSTGTYYEQYF

D gene: .
clone size: .
J gene: TRBJ2-5
V gene: TRBV10-3
CDR3 DNA: TGTGCCATCAGTGAGTCGATCGAGTGGGGGACCCAGTACTTC
CDR3 protein: CAISESIEWGTQYF

D gene: TRBD1
clone size: .
J gene: TRBJ1-2
V gene: TRBV20-1
CDR3 DNA: TGCAGTCCGAGGGGCACAGGGGACTATGGCTACACCTTC
CDR3 protein: CSPRGTGDYGYTF

D gene: .
clone size: .
J gene: TRBJ2-3
V gene: TRBV4-3
CDR3 DNA: TGCGCCAGCAGCCAAGAGGGGGGGCAAGATACGCAGTATTTT
CDR3 protein: CASSQEGGQDTQYF

D gene: .
clone size: .
J gene: TRBJ2-7
V gene: TRBV6-5
CDR3 DNA: TGTGCCAGCAGTTACGGGATTTCCGAGCAGTACTTC
CDR3 protein: CASSYGISEQYF

D gene: .
clone size: few
J gene: TRBJ2-2
V gene: TRBV15
CDR3 DNA: TGTGCCACCAGCCCGGCGGCCGGGGAGCTGTTTTTT
CDR3 protein: CATSPAAGELFF

D gene: .
clone size: .
J gene: TRBJ2-5
V gene: TRBV6-6
CDR3 DNA: TGTGCCAGCACCTCATCGGCGGCCAGGGCAGAGACCCAGTACTTC
CDR3 protein: CASTSSAARAETQYF

D gene: TRBD1
clone size: .
J gene: TRBJ2-1
V gene: TRBV11-2
CDR3 DNA: TGTGCCAGCAGCACCGAGGGGGCGAATGAGCAGTTCTTC
CDR3 protein: CASSTEGANEQFF

D gene: TRBD1
clone size: .
J gene: TRBJ2-7
V gene: TRBV28
CDR3 DNA: TGTGCCAGCAGCTTCTACCAGGGGGACTACGAGCAGTACTTC
CDR3 protein: CASSFYQGDYEQYF

D gene: TRBD1
clone size: .
J gene: TRBJ2-5
V gene: TRBV18
CDR3 DNA: TGTGCCAGCTCAACGACAGGGGGCCAAGAGACCCAGTACTTC
CDR3 protein: CASSTTGGQETQYF

D gene: .
clone size: few
J gene: TRBJ2-5
V gene: TRBV12-3/TRBV12-4
CDR3 DNA: TGTGCCAGCACCTTCGGGCCAAACGGGGGTCAAGAGACCCAGTACTTC
CDR3 protein: CASTFGPNGGQETQYF

D gene: TRBD2
clone size: few
J gene: TRBJ2-3
V gene: TRBV3-1
CDR3 DNA: TGTGCCAGCAGCCAAGCAAGGACTAGCAGGGATACGCAGTATTTT
CDR3 protein: CASSQARTSRDTQYF

D gene: TRBD2
clone size: .
J gene: TRBJ2-5
V gene: TRBV6-6
CDR3 DNA: TGTGCCAGCAGTTCTAGCGGGGGCGAGACCCAGTACTTC
CDR3 protein: CASSSSGGETQYF

D gene: .
clone size: .
J gene: TRBJ2-4
V gene: TRBV11-2
CDR3 DNA: TGTGCCAGCAGCCAGAGGCAGGGAACACTAGCCAAAAACATTCAGTACTTC
CDR3 protein: CASSQRQGTLAKNIQYF

D gene: .
clone size: .
J gene: TRBJ2-7
V gene: TRBV3-1
CDR3 DNA: TGTGCCAGCAGCCAAGCCCCCCCCTGGGGCTCGTCCTACGAGCAGTACTTC
CDR3 protein: CASSQAPPWGSSYEQYF

D gene: .
clone size: .
J gene: TRBJ2-1
V gene: TRBV7-9
CDR3 DNA: TGTGCCAGCAGCTTAACCTTGCTAGGGTCGCGGAAGAGCTCCTACAATGAGCAGTTCTTC
CDR3 protein: CASSLTLLGSRKSSYNEQFF

D gene: .
clone size: .
J gene: TRBJ1-1
V gene: TRBV6-5
CDR3 DNA: TGTGCCGGCAGTTCCAACCCTCTTTTGAACACTGAAGCTTTCTTT
CDR3 protein: CAGSSNPLLNTEAFF

D gene: .
clone size: .
J gene: TRBJ2-1
V gene: TRBV5-1
CDR3 DNA: TGCGCCAGCAGCTATAGAGGACCAGGCAATGAGCAGTTCTTC
CDR3 protein: CASSYRGPGNEQFF

D gene: .
clone size: .
J gene: TRBJ2-1
V gene: TRBV4-2
CDR3 DNA: TGTGCCAGCAGCCAAGAGGCCAGGGTAAATGAGCAGTTCTTC
CDR3 protein: CASSQEARVNEQFF

D gene: .
clone size: .
J gene: TRBJ1-5
V gene: TRBV12-3/TRBV12-4
CDR3 DNA: TGTGCCAGCAGAGTGTCAGCTCAGCCCCAGCATTTT
CDR3 protein: CASRVSAQPQHF

D gene: .
clone size: .
J gene: TRBJ2-3
V gene: TRBV7-2
CDR3 DNA: TGTGCCAGCAGCTTAGGAGGCCTCCCGGGAGTTAGGGATACGCAGTATTTT
CDR3 protein: CASSLGGLPGVRDTQYF

D gene: .
clone size: .
J gene: TRBJ2-1
V gene: TRBV12-3/TRBV12-4
CDR3 DNA: TGTGCCAGCAGTTTAGCAGAACTAGTGCTGGACAATGAGCAGTTCTTC
CDR3 protein: CASSLAELVLDNEQFF

D gene: .
clone size: few
J gene: TRBJ2-3
V gene: TRBV29-1
CDR3 DNA: TGCAGCGTTGGGGGGGGCGCGGGCACAGATACGCAGTATTTT
CDR3 protein: CSVGGGAGTDTQYF

D gene: TRBD1
clone size: .
J gene: TRBJ2-5
V gene: TRBV20-1
CDR3 DNA: TGCAGTGCTGATCGACTTAGGGGGCCTGACAGGACCCAGTACTTC
CDR3 protein: CSADRLRGPDRTQYF

D gene: .
clone size: .
J gene: TRBJ1-2
V gene: TRBV10-3
CDR3 DNA: TGTGCCATCACCCAGGGGCAGGCTAATGGTGGCTACACCTTC
CDR3 protein: CAITQGQANGGYTF

D gene: .
clone size: .
J gene: TRBJ2-1
V gene: TRBV7-9
CDR3 DNA: TGTGCCAGCAGCTTAGAGCCAGGGGCGGATAATGAGCAGTTCTTC
CDR3 protein: CASSLEPGADNEQFF

D gene: .
clone size: few
J gene: TRBJ1-2
V gene: TRBV4-2
CDR3 DNA: TGTGCCAGCAGGGCTCGTACAGGAGCCTATGGCCACACCTTC
CDR3 protein: CASRARTGAYGHTF

D gene: .
clone size: .
J gene: TRBJ1-6
V gene: TRBV11-2
CDR3 DNA: TGTGCCAGCAGCTTAAGCTTGTTGGGGAGCTCCTATAATTCACCCCTCCACTTT
CDR3 protein: CASSLSLLGSSYNSPLHF

D gene: TRBD2
clone size: .
J gene: TRBJ2-1
V gene: TRBV10-3
CDR3 DNA: TGTGCCATCAGGAGCGGGGGGGCAGCCAATGAGCAGTTCTTC
CDR3 protein: CAIRSGGAANEQFF

D gene: .
clone size: .
J gene: TRBJ2-1
V gene: TRBV12-3/TRBV12-4
CDR3 DNA: TGTGCCAGCACAGGGCCTTACAATGAGCAGTTCTTC
CDR3 protein: CASTGPYNEQFF

D gene: .
clone size: once
J gene: TRBJ2-1
V gene: TRBV3-1
CDR3 DNA: TGTGCCAGCAGCCAACCGGGTCTCCTCTCTAGCTCCTACAATGAGCAGTTCTTC
CDR3 protein: CASSQPGLLSSSYNEQFF

D gene: .
clone size: .
J gene: TRBJ2-7
V gene: TRBV20-1
CDR3 DNA: TGCAGTGCTAGTGCCCCAGGGGGGGGGGCCGAGCAGTACTTC
CDR3 protein: CSASAPGGGAEQYF

D gene: TRBD1
clone size: .
J gene: TRBJ1-2
V gene: TRBV5-1
CDR3 DNA: TGCGCCAGCAGCTTGGCGGGACAGGGGGCATCTGGCTACACCTTC
CDR3 protein: CASSLAGQGASGYTF

D gene: TRBD1
clone size: once
J gene: TRBJ1-5
V gene: TRBV5-1
CDR3 DNA: TGCGCCAGCAGCTTGGGGACAGGGTTGGGTCAGCCCCAGCATTTT
CDR3 protein: CASSLGTGLGQPQHF

D gene: .
clone size: .
J gene: TRBJ2-5
V gene: TRBV7-6
CDR3 DNA: TGTGCCAGCAGCCGAATTTTAGGGCCGGGGGAGACCCAGTACTTC
CDR3 protein: CASSRILGPGETQYF

D gene: .
clone size: .
J gene: TRBJ2-1
V gene: TRBV6-6
CDR3 DNA: TGTGCCAGCAGTTACCCGACCGTCGGAGACCACAATGAGCAGTTCTTC
CDR3 protein: CASSYPTVGDHNEQFF

D gene: TRBD1
clone size: few
J gene: TRBJ2-7
V gene: TRBV29-1
CDR3 DNA: TGCAGCGTTGGCGTCTCCGGGACAGGGGATTACGAGCAGTACTTC
CDR3 protein: CSVGVSGTGDYEQYF

D gene: TRBD1
clone size: .
J gene: TRBJ2-1
V gene: TRBV4-3
CDR3 DNA: TGCGCCAGCAGCCAGGAATCTAACAGGGGACCTGACTCCTACAATGAGCAGTTCTTC
CDR3 protein: CASSQESNRGPDSYNEQFF

D gene: .
clone size: .
J gene: TRBJ2-7
V gene: TRBV28
CDR3 DNA: TGTGCCAGCAGTTTTTACCCACCTTCCTACGAGCAGTACTTC
CDR3 protein: CASSFYPPSYEQYF

D gene: .
clone size: .
J gene: TRBJ2-6
V gene: TRBV7-3
CDR3 DNA: TGTGCCAGCAGCTTAAAGGCCTCTGGGGCCAACGTCCTGACTTTC
CDR3 protein: CASSLKASGANVLTF

D gene: TRBD1
clone size: .
J gene: TRBJ1-5
V gene: TRBV15
CDR3 DNA: TGTGCCACCAGCAGAGTACAGGGGGATCAGCCCCAGCATTTT
CDR3 protein: CATSRVQGDQPQHF

D gene: .
clone size: .
J gene: TRBJ2-6
V gene: TRBV5-1
CDR3 DNA: TGCGCCAGCAGCATCGGAAGCTCTGGGGCCAACGTCCTGACTTTC
CDR3 protein: CASSIGSSGANVLTF

D gene: TRBD1
clone size: .
J gene: TRBJ1-6
V gene: TRBV10-2
CDR3 DNA: TGCGCCAGCAGTGACGGAGGGGGCAGTCGTTCACCCCTCCACTTT
CDR3 protein: CASSDGGGSRSPLHF

D gene: .
clone size: .
J gene: TRBJ2-4
V gene: TRBV6-5
CDR3 DNA: TGTGCCAGCAGTTACTCGAAGAGGGGACTAGCCAAAAACATTCAGTACTTC
CDR3 protein: CASSYSKRGLAKNIQYF

D gene: TRBD1
clone size: .
J gene: TRBJ2-1
V gene: TRBV12-3/TRBV12-4
CDR3 DNA: TGTGCCAGTAGTTTTAGTGGACAGGGAGGAAATGAGCAGTTCTTC
CDR3 protein: CASSFSGQGGNEQFF

D gene: TRBD2
clone size: .
J gene: TRBJ2-1
V gene: TRBV7-6
CDR3 DNA: TGTGCCAGCAGCTATAGCGGGGGCACCCTCAGCAATGAGCAGTTCTTC
CDR3 protein: CASSYSGGTLSNEQFF

D gene: TRBD1
clone size: .
J gene: TRBJ1-2
V gene: TRBV20-1
CDR3 DNA: TGCAGTGCTAACACAGGGGGCAGTGACTATGGCTACACCTTC
CDR3 protein: CSANTGGSDYGYTF

D gene: .
clone size: few
J gene: TRBJ2-1
V gene: TRBV29-1
CDR3 DNA: TGCAGCGTGACCGGGTCGAGCTCCTACAATGAGCAGTTCTTC
CDR3 protein: CSVTGSSSYNEQFF

D gene: TRBD1
clone size: .
J gene: TRBJ2-1
V gene: TRBV7-8
CDR3 DNA: TGTGCCAGCAGCTTCCGAGACAGGGGCAATGAGCAGTTCTTC
CDR3 protein: CASSFRDRGNEQFF

D gene: .
clone size: .
J gene: TRBJ2-1
V gene: TRBV7-9
CDR3 DNA: TGTGCCAGCAGCTTAGGACTAGATCCTTTGGATGAGCAGTTCTTC
CDR3 protein: CASSLGLDPLDEQFF

D gene: .
clone size: .
J gene: TRBJ2-3
V gene: TRBV7-2
CDR3 DNA: TGTGCCAGCAGAGGGGCGAATGGAGATACGCAGTATTTT
CDR3 protein: CASRGANGDTQYF

D gene: TRBD2
clone size: .
J gene: TRBJ2-5
V gene: TRBV18
CDR3 DNA: TGTGCCAGCTCACCGGGGACTAAAGAAGAGACCCAGTACTTC
CDR3 protein: CASSPGTKEETQYF

D gene: TRBD2
clone size: few
J gene: TRBJ2-1
V gene: TRBV12-3/TRBV12-4
CDR3 DNA: TGTGCCAGCAGGGGGACTAGCGGGAGTATAGGCCCCAATGAGCAGTTCTTC
CDR3 protein: CASRGTSGSIGPNEQFF

D gene: .
clone size: .
J gene: TRBJ1-5
V gene: TRBV20-1
CDR3 DNA: TGCAGTGCTAGAGATCCCGGAGAGTATAGCAATCAGCCCCAGCATTTT
CDR3 protein: CSARDPGEYSNQPQHF

D gene: TRBD1
clone size: .
J gene: TRBJ1-2
V gene: TRBV19
CDR3 DNA: TGTGCCAGTAGCCAGGGGGCTCTTGATGGCTACACCTTC
CDR3 protein: CASSQGALDGYTF

D gene: TRBD2
clone size: .
J gene: TRBJ2-5
V gene: TRBV3-1
CDR3 DNA: TGTGCCAGCAGCCGACGTCATGGGACTAGCGGAAATTGGGTACGAGAGACCCAGTACTTC
CDR3 protein: CASSRRHGTSGNWVRETQYF